This T cell receptor (beta chain) is drawn from a study of early T cells in non-severe SARS-CoV-2 infection. General study results and limits: Anti-spike CD8 responses were favored in VDJdb matching, and private and CD4 specificities were missed.

TCRdb fed the 5' RACE reads into MiXCR, producing one record per CDR3 protein. The table shows around 40,000 distinct CDR3 sequences, with 9.5% to 13% occurring only once. This clonotype is medium-sized (0.01 to 0.1%). Its antigen is unidentified. Per the germline V gene, CDR1 is MNHNS and CDR2 is SASEGT. The CDR3 loop spans 12 amino acids. J lost 4 bases, V lost 11 bases, and 6 bases had no gene match. The TCR comes from an adult who was a healthcare worker with PCR-confirmed SARS-CoV-2 infection or an uninfected control (not recorded which). This sequence joins TRBV6-1 and TRBJ2-5, with 8 bases identical to TRBD1. Sequencing was done on a sample of whole blood. For the CDR3, the DNA is TGTGCCGGACAGGGTATAGGAGAGACCCAGTACTTC. The encoded protein is CAGQGIGETQYF.